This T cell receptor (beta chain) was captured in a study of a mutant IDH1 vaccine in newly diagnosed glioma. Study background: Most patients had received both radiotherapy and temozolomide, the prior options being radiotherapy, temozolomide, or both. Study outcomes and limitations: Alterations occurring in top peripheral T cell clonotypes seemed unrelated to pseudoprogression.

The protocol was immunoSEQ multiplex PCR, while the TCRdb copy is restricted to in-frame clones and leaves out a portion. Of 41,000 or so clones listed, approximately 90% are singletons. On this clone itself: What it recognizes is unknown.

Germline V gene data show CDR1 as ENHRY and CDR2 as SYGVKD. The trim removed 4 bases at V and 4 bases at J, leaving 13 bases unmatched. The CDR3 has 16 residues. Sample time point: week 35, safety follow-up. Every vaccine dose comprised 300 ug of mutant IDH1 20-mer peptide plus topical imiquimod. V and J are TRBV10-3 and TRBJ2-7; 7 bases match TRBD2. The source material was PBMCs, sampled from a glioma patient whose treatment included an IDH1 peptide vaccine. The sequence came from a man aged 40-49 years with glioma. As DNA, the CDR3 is TGTGCCATCAGTGTTGGTCTAGCGGCCGGGGGGTACGAGCAGTACTTC. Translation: CAISVGLAAGGYEQYF.